The 32 T cell receptor beta chains presented below share a single source sample, sequenced in a study of T-cell reconstitution after alpha-beta-depleted transplantation in children. Unique molecular identifiers were incorporated when the TCRbeta library was constructed. One entry per CDR3 protein results from TCRdb running MiXCR on the PCR reads. The data contain just over 350,000 distinct CDR3 sequences, 13% of them seen just once; the ten biggest clones take up about 3.9%. The sample consisted of PBMCs, taken from the stem cell graft. Receptor source: a human donor who donated a stem cell graft to a child with Fanconi anemia.

With respect to this clonotype: At one of its ends the junction is not consistent with the germline gene, which may arise from a read error. The J gene is TRBJ2-1, the V gene TRBV5-1; D not resolved. The CDR3 totals 14 residues. The V gene's germline CDR1 is SGHRS and CDR2 YFSETQ. CDR3 protein: CASSAVPSYNGQFF. For the CDR3, the DNA is TGCGCCAGCAGCGCGGTCCCCTCCTACAATGGGCAGTTCTTC.

The V call is TRBV7-2, the J call TRBJ2-7; 8 nucleotides line up with TRBD1. The CDR3 is 15 amino acids. Trimming cost V 5 bases and J 2 bases; bases outside gene matches: 8. CDR1 SGHTA and CDR2 FQGNSA come from the germline V gene. The CDR3: CASSKGPDRAYEQYF. The DNA for the CDR3 is TGTGCCAGCAGCAAGGGCCCGGACAGGGCCTACGAGCAGTACTTC.

This clonotype showed up just a few times. The chain links TRBV5-1 to TRBJ1-1, with D uncertain. CDR1 and CDR2 from the germline V gene are SGHRS and YFSETQ. The CDR3 covers 13 residues. Between the trimmed V and J ends, which lost 2 bases and 0 bases, there was a span of 5 bases. CDR3 region: CASSFTMNTEAFF. The CDR3 bases are TGCGCCAGCAGCTTTACCATGAACACTGAAGCTTTCTTT.

This clonotype has ten or more counts. As DNA, the CDR3 is TGTGCCAGCAGCTTCAGCGGAGATACGCAGTATTTT. This sequence encodes CASSFSGDTQYF. The chain uses TRBV9 and TRBJ2-3; D might be TRBD2 (5 bases). The CDR3 length is 12 residues. Trimming shortened V by 4 bases and J by 5 bases, and 8 bases separated the two germline ends. CDR1 is SGDLS, CDR2 YYNGEE, per germline.

The chain combines TRBV7-9 with TRBJ1-2, with D maybe TRBD1 (5 bases). Trimming left V 4 bases short and J 7 bases short, with 19 bases between. The CDR3 totals 15 residues. Germline V gives CDR1 SEHNR, CDR2 FQNEAQ (reference sequence). This CDR3 is CASSSGTGTASGYTF. The DNA of the CDR3 is TGTGCCAGCAGCTCGGGTACCGGGACTGCCAGTGGCTACACCTTC.

V and J are TRBV7-3 and TRBJ1-1; D might be TRBD1 (6 bases). V lost 5 bases, J lost 4 bases, and 14 bases lay in between. This CDR3 is 14 amino acids long. Germline lookup yields CDR1 SGHTA and CDR2 FQGTGA. CDR3 loop: CASSPQGGGTEAFF. In DNA form, the CDR3 reads TGTGCCAGCAGCCCCCAAGGGGGGGGCACTGAAGCTTTCTTT.

This clonotype was detected many times. The chain is built from TRBV20-1 and TRBJ2-7; 10 nucleotides line up with TRBD2. Germline V gives CDR1 DFQATT, CDR2 SNEGSKA (reference sequence). CDR3 length: 14 amino acids. Trimming cost V 1 base and J 4 bases; bases outside gene matches: 4. The CDR3 loop is CSARGTSGIYEQYF. DNA of the CDR3: TGCAGTGCTAGAGGGACTAGCGGAATATACGAGCAGTACTTC.

The chain employs TRBV30 and TRBJ2-3, with D possibly TRBD2 on 6 matching bases. The V end was cut by 5 bases, the J end by 3 bases, with 6 bases between. The CDR3 spans 11 residues. Germline CDR1 GTSNPN, CDR2 SVGIG (reference sequence). The CDR3 DNA reads TGTGCCTGGGGGACTACAGATACGCAGTATTTT. As protein: CAWGTTDTQYF.

CDR3 coding DNA: TGCAGCGTTGAATTGGGGGGGACAGATACGCAGTATTTT. Translated, it gives CSVELGGTDTQYF. The chain links TRBV29-1 to TRBJ2-3; 7 bases agree with TRBD2. Germline CDR1 is SQVTM and CDR2 is ANQGSEA. The CDR3 runs to 13 residues. The V gene end was trimmed by 2 bases and the J gene end by 3 bases; junction bases not matched to a gene: 2.

The table lists this clonotype with a few counts. V and J are TRBV28 and TRBJ1-5, with 9 nucleotides matching TRBD1. Trimming cost V 4 bases and J 1 base; bases outside gene matches: 5. From germline, CDR1 is MDHEN and CDR2 SYDVKM. The CDR3 runs to 16 residues. The CDR3 DNA is TGTGCCAGCAGTTCACAGGGGGCAAGAAGCAATCAGCCCCAGCATTTT. Protein product: CASSSQGARSNQPQHF.

The sample holds a few counts of this clonotype. This chain connects TRBV29-1 to TRBJ1-1; D possibly corresponds to TRBD1 (6 bases). The germline V gene has CDR1 SQVTM and CDR2 ANQGSEA. V was clipped by 3 bases and J by 1 base, with 12 bases between them. The CDR3 consists of 14 residues. The CDR3 is CSVDTTGKNTEAFF. In DNA, the CDR3 is TGCAGCGTTGACACGACAGGCAAGAACACTGAAGCTTTCTTT.

The chain has TRBV29-1 and TRBJ2-1, with D possibly called TRBD1 or TRBD2 (5 bases each). The CDR3 loop spans 15 amino acids. Germline lookup yields CDR1 SQVTM and CDR2 ANQGSEA. V was trimmed by 8 bases and J by 0 bases, leaving 17 bases between them. The CDR3 is CSSVGGSVSYNEQFF. The CDR3 region has the DNA TGCAGCTCTGTTGGGGGTTCAGTCTCCTACAATGAGCAGTTCTTC.

Ten or more counts support this clonotype. The CDR3 here is CASRRTGLETQYF. The CDR3 DNA reads TGTGCCAGCAGGCGCACAGGGTTGGAGACCCAGTACTTC. V is TRBV12-3 or TRBV12-4 and J is TRBJ2-5; D may be TRBD1 (6 bases). The CDR3 extends over 13 amino acids. The V end was cut by 6 bases, the J end by 5 bases, with 13 bases between.

The rearrangement uses TRBV5-1 and TRBJ1-3; weak D call: TRBD1 (5 bases). CDR1 and CDR2 from the germline V gene are SGHRS and YFSETQ. V was shortened by 0 bases and J by 0 bases, with 7 bases between the two germline ends. The CDR3 totals 15 residues. CDR3 region: CASSLEGSSGNTIYF. In DNA form, the CDR3 reads TGCGCCAGCAGCTTGGAGGGGAGCTCTGGAAACACCATATATTTT.

This sequence joins TRBV3-1 and TRBJ1-2, with 9 bases matching TRBD1. This CDR3 region has 17 residues. CDR1 is LGHDT and CDR2 is YNNKEL in the germline V gene (reference sequence). The V segment lost 0 bases and the J segment 1 base; nucleotides outside the gene matches: 6. CDR3 region: CASSQDEGQGVNYGYTF. The CDR3 DNA follows: TGTGCCAGCAGCCAAGATGAGGGACAGGGAGTTAACTATGGCTACACCTTC.

This clonotype has just a few counts. The chain employs TRBV5-1 and TRBJ2-7, with 8 bases aligning to TRBD1. Germline V gene data show CDR1 as SGHRS and CDR2 as YFSETQ. The V gene end was trimmed by 0 bases and the J gene end by 2 bases; junction bases not matched to a gene: 7. The CDR3 runs 16 residues. The CDR3 sequence: CASSLVPGTGAYEQYF. The CDR3 region has the DNA TGCGCCAGCAGCTTGGTTCCCGGGACAGGAGCCTACGAGCAGTACTTC.

This clonotype has ten or more counts. The chain carries TRBV2 and TRBJ2-2; tentatively, D is TRBD1 or TRBD2 (5 bases each). The germline V gene has CDR1 SNHLY and CDR2 FYNNEI. Trimming removed 4 bases at V and 2 bases at J, with 8 bases between. The CDR3 consists of 14 residues. The CDR3 spells CASSVGVNTGELFF. CDR3 nucleotide sequence: TGTGCCAGCAGTGTGGGGGTTAACACCGGGGAGCTGTTTTTT.

This clonotype was found a few times. This chain joins TRBV12-3 or TRBV12-4 and TRBJ1-3, with D unclear. CDR3 length: 13 residues. The V end lost 3 bases, the J end lost 2 bases, and 5 bases lay between the germline ends. The CDR3 coding sequence is TGTGCCAGCAGTTTCGACACTGGAAACACCATATATTTT. Its protein is CASSFDTGNTIYF.

Points on this clonotype: A much larger clone is a single base away; this may be a read error. The CDR3 does not end in the conserved phenylalanine or tryptophan, so this is likely a read error. The chain couples TRBV29-1 to TRBJ1-4; D is unresolved. The CDR3 totals 12 residues. Germline V lookup: CDR1 SQVTM, CDR2 ANQGSEA. V dropped 3 bases and J dropped 6 bases, with 8 bases sitting between them. The CDR3 loop reads CSVDSTDEKLFC. The DNA of the CDR3 is TGCAGCGTTGACAGTACCGATGAAAAACTGTTTTGT.

The genes are TRBV10-2 and TRBJ2-5; D is uncertain. The CDR3 contains 13 residues. CDR1 is WSHSY, CDR2 SAAADI, per germline. V shed 8 bases and J shed 0 bases, with 10 bases lying between them. CDR3 DNA sequence: TGCGCCAGCGGCGCACGGAACCAAGAGACCCAGTACTTC. As protein: CASGARNQETQYF.

The table lists this clonotype with a few counts. The gene calls are TRBV6-2 or TRBV6-3 and TRBJ2-1; possibly TRBD2 for D (7 bases). This CDR3 contains 13 residues. CDR1 MNHEY and CDR2 SVGEGT come from the germline V gene. Trimming took off 7 bases at V and 9 bases at J, with 16 bases between the two ends. CDR3 in DNA: TGTGCCAGCAAAGGGGGGGGCCGTACTGAGCAGTTCTTC. Translated, it gives CASKGGGRTEQFF.

The chain is built from TRBV5-1 and TRBJ1-2; 7 bases fit TRBD1. Germline-derived CDR1 and CDR2 are SGHRS and YFSETQ. V trimming: 3 bases; J trimming: 7 bases; junction bases outside the gene matches: 12. The CDR3 is 15 amino acids. The CDR3 spells CASSSPGQPVGGYTF. CDR3 nucleotide sequence: TGCGCCAGCAGCTCCCCGGGACAGCCAGTCGGTGGCTACACCTTC.

The table lists this clonotype with a few counts. V and J are TRBV3-1 and TRBJ1-3; D not certain. The germline V gene has CDR1 LGHDT and CDR2 YNNKEL (reference sequence). With 5 bases removed from V and 0 bases from J, the gap between germline ends came to 8 bases. The length of the CDR3 is 14 residues. The CDR3 region is CASSDGRSGNTIYF. For the CDR3, the DNA is TGTGCCAGCAGCGACGGGCGCTCTGGAAACACCATATATTTT.

In this sample, this clonotype turned up a few times. The chain has TRBV11-2 and TRBJ2-3; TRBD1 aligns across 11 bases. V lost 5 bases and J lost 6; bases outside the gene matches: 7. The CDR3 is 15 amino acids. Germline loops: CDR1 SGHAT, CDR2 FQNNGV. DNA of the CDR3: TGTGCCAGCAGCCCCGGACAGGGGGCGATTGATACGCAGTATTTT. Protein: CASSPGQGAIDTQYF.

This chain connects TRBV11-2 to TRBJ2-7; 9 bases line up with TRBD2. Trimming at V came to 3 bases and at J to 3 bases, leaving 21 bases not matched to a gene. The CDR3 is made up of 20 amino acids. Germline V gives CDR1 SGHAT, CDR2 FQNNGV. The CDR3 DNA is TGTGCCAGCAGCTTCGTCGTCAGAGGGGTTCCTGGACTAGCGAACTACGAGCAGTACTTC. It codes for CASSFVVRGVPGLANYEQYF.

The chain recombines TRBV7-9 with TRBJ2-3; 10 positions match TRBD1. V dropped 8 bases and J dropped 4; count of bases not matched to a gene: 6. The V gene's germline CDR1 is SEHNR and CDR2 FQNEAQ (reference sequence). This CDR3 has 14 amino acids. CDR3 sequence reads: CASGRTGGADTQYF. The CDR3 coding sequence is TGTGCCAGCGGTCGGACAGGGGGAGCAGATACGCAGTATTTT.

This clonotype was counted between two and nine times. The rearrangement links TRBV5-1 to TRBJ2-3; D is perhaps TRBD1 or TRBD2 (5 bases each). The germline V gene has CDR1 SGHRS and CDR2 YFSETQ. The V end lost 0 bases, the J end lost 3 bases, and 14 bases lay between the germline ends. This CDR3 contains 16 residues. CDR3 in DNA: TGCGCCAGCAGCTTGGCCCCGGGGCCGACGACAGATACGCAGTATTTT. Its protein product is CASSLAPGPTTDTQYF.

A few counts support this clonotype. The chain employs TRBV28 and TRBJ2-6; no firm D call. The CDR3 consists of 16 residues. Germline CDR1 is MDHEN and CDR2 is SYDVKM. V lost 5 bases, J lost 1 base, and 12 bases lay in between. For the CDR3, the DNA is TGTGCCAGCAGTAAAGCCATTGGTTCTGGGGCCAACGTCCTGACTTTC. It codes for CASSKAIGSGANVLTF. Complete variable domain (other parts from reference TRBV28 and TRBJ2-6): DVKVTQSSRYLVKRTGEKVFLECVQDMDHENMFWYRQDPGLGLRLIYFSYDVKMKEKGDIPEGYSVSREKKERFSLILESASTNQTSMYLCASSKAIGSGANVLTFGAGSRLTVL.

The V call is TRBV3-1, the J call TRBJ2-2; D possibly uses TRBD1 or TRBD2 (5 bases each). CDR3 size: 16 residues. The ends were cut back, 3 bases at V and 5 bases at J, with 16 bases in the middle. Germline lookup yields CDR1 LGHDT and CDR2 YNNKEL (reference sequence). CDR3 in DNA: TGTGCCAGCAGCCATCAGGGACGGGGACGGACCGGGGAGCTGTTTTTT. It translates to CASSHQGRGRTGELFF.

This clonotype was recorded many times. The rearrangement links TRBV24-1 to TRBJ2-1; D gene uncertain. Trimming left V 7 bases short and J 7 bases short, with 13 bases between. The CDR3 length is 13 residues. Germline V gives CDR1 KGHDR, CDR2 SFDVKD. CDR3 in DNA: TGTGCCACCAGCCTGGGCCGTTCGAATGAGCAGTTCTTC. This translates into CATSLGRSNEQFF.

This clonotype was counted a few times. The rearrangement joins TRBV9 to TRBJ1-1, with D unclear. Trimming removed 0 bases from V and 4 bases from J, with 10 bases in between. CDR3 length: 14 amino acids. CDR1 is SGDLS, CDR2 YYNGEE, per germline. Here the CDR3 reads CASSVGSWGTEAFF. The CDR3 bases are TGTGCCAGCAGCGTAGGATCCTGGGGCACTGAAGCTTTCTTT.

This clonotype was picked up a small number of times. The chain uses TRBV28 and TRBJ1-1, with 11 bases lining up with TRBD1. V shed 0 bases and J 10 bases; nucleotides not matched to a gene: 1. Looked up from germline, CDR1 is MDHEN and CDR2 is SYDVKM. The CDR3 totals 13 residues. DNA for the CDR3: TGTGCCAGCAGTTTATGGGACAGGGGGCGAGCTTTCTTT. Its translation: CASSLWDRGRAFF. Drawing the rest from reference TRBV28 and TRBJ1-1, the complete variable domain is DVKVTQSSRYLVKRTGEKVFLECVQDMDHENMFWYRQDPGLGLRLIYFSYDVKMKEKGDIPEGYSVSREKKERFSLILESASTNQTSMYLCASSLWDRGRAFFGQGTRLTVV.